This TCR beta chain was sequenced in a study of cytomegalovirus exposure and HLA in healthy donors. Across the whole study: A preliminary data release comprised around 90 million unique TCRs obtained from HLA-typed donors.

The PCR employed 60 Vbeta primers together with 13 Jbeta primers. The assay was immunoSEQ multiplex PCR, and TCRdb's table has in-frame clones only and misses some. The sample includes tens of thousands of clones, 75% to 85% of them seen just once. This clone is a singleton in its sample. Its antigen is not known. Study-wide findings and caveats: Highest at DRB1 and lowest at HLA-C, TCR association rates differed among HLA loci in a later analysis.

The V gene lost 3 bases and the J gene lost 0 bases, with 12 bases spanning the gap. Germline loops: CDR1 SGHNT, CDR2 YYREEE (reference sequence). CDR3 length equals 15 residues. The sequenced sample consisted of PBMCs. The TCR sequence derives from a woman aged 40 to 50 in good health and CMV-seronegative. The rearrangement joins TRBV5-4 to TRBJ1-1; TRBD1 might be the D (5 bases). The CDR3 reads CASSSNPQVNTEAFF. CDR3 in DNA: TGTGCCAGCAGCTCAAATCCACAGGTGAACACTGAAGCTTTCTTT.